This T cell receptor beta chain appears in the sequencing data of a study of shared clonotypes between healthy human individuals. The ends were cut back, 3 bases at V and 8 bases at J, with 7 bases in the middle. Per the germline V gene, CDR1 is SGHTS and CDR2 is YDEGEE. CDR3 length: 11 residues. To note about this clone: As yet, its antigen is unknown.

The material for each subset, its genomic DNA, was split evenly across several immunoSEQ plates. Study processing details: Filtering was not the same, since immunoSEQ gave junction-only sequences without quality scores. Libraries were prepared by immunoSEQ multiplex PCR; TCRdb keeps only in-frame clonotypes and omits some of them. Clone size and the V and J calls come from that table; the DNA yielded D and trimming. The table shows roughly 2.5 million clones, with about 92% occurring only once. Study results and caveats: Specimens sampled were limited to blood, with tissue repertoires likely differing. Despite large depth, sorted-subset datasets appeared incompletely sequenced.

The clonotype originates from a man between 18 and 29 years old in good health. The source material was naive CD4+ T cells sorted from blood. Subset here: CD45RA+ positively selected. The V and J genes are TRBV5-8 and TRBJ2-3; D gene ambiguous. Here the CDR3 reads CASSSLGTQYF. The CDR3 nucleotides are TGTGCCAGCAGCTCTTTGGGTACGCAGTATTTT.